These 16 T cell receptor beta chains came from one sample sequenced in a study of T cell responses to AZD1222 COVID-19 vaccine. Profiling relied on immunoSEQ multiplex PCR, and the TCRdb table lists in-frame clones only, not all of them. Altogether about 110,000 clones are present, about 89% being singletons, with the ten largest covering 4.4%. The specimen comprised peripheral blood, sampled 28 days after the second AZD1222 dose. The source is an adult who received the AZD1222 COVID-19 vaccine.

This clone is medium-sized (0.01 to 0.1%) within its sample. The genes are TRBV28 and TRBJ2-1, with 14 bases identical to TRBD2. The length of the CDR3 is 17 residues. Trimming removed 6 bases from V and 6 bases from J; junction bases left unmatched: 10. Germline CDR1 MDHEN, CDR2 SYDVKM. CDR3 region: CASRVPGLAGEVNEQFF. In nucleotides, the CDR3 is TGTGCCAGCAGGGTTCCGGGACTAGCGGGAGAGGTCAATGAGCAGTTCTTC.

The V call is TRBV29-1, the J call TRBJ2-7; the match to TRBD2 covers 9 bases. V gave up 4 bases and J gave up 4 bases; unmatched junction bases: 5. CDR1 and CDR2 from the germline V gene are SQVTM and ANQGSEA. The CDR3 totals 13 residues. CDR3 loop: CSVARLADYEQYF. In DNA form, the CDR3 reads TGCAGCGTTGCCAGACTAGCGGATTACGAGCAGTACTTC.

This chain links TRBV7-2 with TRBJ1-5, with 11 bases aligning to TRBD1. Germline V CDR1 and CDR2: SGHTA, FQGNSA. The trim removed 1 base at V and 7 bases at J, leaving 3 bases unmatched. The CDR3 is 15 residues long. CDR3 coding DNA: TGTGCCAGCAGCTTAGGGGGGACAGGGGGGCAGCCCCAGCATTTT. Translated: CASSLGGTGGQPQHF.

The chain combines TRBV18 with TRBJ1-5; 9 positions match TRBD1. CDR1 is KGHSH, CDR2 LQKENI, per germline. CDR3 length: 16 residues. Germline trimming cut 6 bases from V and 0 bases from J; bases unmatched to any gene: 6. The CDR3: CASSRTGDYSNQPQHF. CDR3 bases: TGTGCCAGCTCTAGGACAGGGGATTATAGCAATCAGCCCCAGCATTTT.

V usage is TRBV3-1 (or the pseudogene TRBV3-2) and J usage is TRBJ2-2, with D hard to call. V lost 4 bases and J 3 bases, leaving 9 bases between the germline ends. The CDR3 covers 14 residues. Germline V CDR1 and CDR2: LGHDT, YNNKEL (reference sequence). The CDR3 sequence is CASSLDPYTGELFF. In DNA form, the CDR3 reads TGTGCCAGCAGCCTTGACCCTTACACCGGGGAGCTGTTTTTT.

The chain has TRBV3-1 (or the pseudogene TRBV3-2) and TRBJ2-3; 13 positions match TRBD2. The CDR3 loop spans 20 amino acids. With 1 base clipped from V and 2 bases from J, the junction kept 12 bases outside the gene matches. Germline loops: CDR1 LGHDT, CDR2 YNNKEL (reference sequence). Here the CDR3 DNA reads TGTGCCAGCAGCCAAGTAGACCCTTTGGGACTAGCGGGGCCCACAGATACGCAGTATTTT. It yields the protein CASSQVDPLGLAGPTDTQYF.

The CDR3 loop is CASSPGQGWTTEAFF. CDR3 DNA sequence: TGTGCCAGTAGTCCCGGACAGGGGTGGACCACTGAAGCTTTCTTT. This chain connects TRBV19 to TRBJ1-1; 9 bases align to TRBD1. V trimming: 5 bases; J trimming: 4 bases; junction bases outside the gene matches: 8. CDR3 length: 15 amino acids. Looked up from germline, CDR1 is LNHDA and CDR2 is SQIVND (reference sequence).

The rearrangement joins TRBV9 to TRBJ1-2; no definite D call. CDR3 length equals 12 residues. In germline, CDR1 is SGDLS, CDR2 YYNGEE. V gave up 4 bases and J gave up 7 bases, with 11 bases separating them. The DNA of the CDR3 is TGTGCCAGCAGCCCCTCGAAGGGTGGCTACACCTTC. This codes for CASSPSKGGYTF.

This chain uses TRBV5-8 with TRBJ2-3, with D possibly matching TRBD1 (5 bases). Germline V gives CDR1 SGHTS, CDR2 YDEGEE. With 6 bases removed from V and 6 bases from J, the gap between germline ends came to 17 bases. There are 14 residues in the CDR3. The chain's CDR3 is CASIRALKADTQYF. In DNA form, the CDR3 reads TGTGCCAGCATCAGGGCTCTCAAGGCGGATACGCAGTATTTT.

This rearrangement joins TRBV2 to TRBJ1-3; 7 bases agree with TRBD1. Germline loops: CDR1 SNHLY, CDR2 FYNNEI. The V gene end was trimmed by 6 bases and the J gene end by 0 bases; junction bases not matched to a gene: 5. This CDR3 has 15 residues. CDR3 loop: CASRGGQSSGNTIYF. In nucleotides, the CDR3 is TGTGCCAGCAGGGGGGGACAGAGCTCTGGAAACACCATATATTTT.

As DNA, the CDR3 is TGTGCCAGCAGCATGGGACAGATCTATGGCTACACCTTC. This sequence encodes CASSMGQIYGYTF. The rearrangement uses TRBV5-4 and TRBJ1-2; 7 bases fit TRBD1. The CDR3 runs 13 residues. Per germline, CDR1 SGHNT and CDR2 YYREEE (reference sequence). Trimming took 4 bases from V and 4 from J; bases not matched to a gene: 4. Drawing the rest from reference TRBV5-4 and TRBJ1-2, the complete variable domain is ETGVTQSPTHLIKTRGQQVTLRCSSQSGHNTVSWYQQALGQGPQFIFQYYREEENGRGNFPPRFSGLQFPNYSSELNVNALELDDSALYLCASSMGQIYGYTFGSGTRLTVV.

The chain carries TRBV7-2 and TRBJ2-2; D ambiguous. Trimming pared 1 base from V and 3 bases from J, leaving 9 bases between. The CDR3 covers 15 residues. Germline V gives CDR1 SGHTA, CDR2 FQGNSA. The CDR3 nucleotides read TGTGCCAGCAGCTTAGAAGGCTCGTACACCGGGGAGCTGTTTTTT. Translated: CASSLEGSYTGELFF.

This rearrangement joins TRBV29-1 to TRBJ2-2; TRBD1 agrees at 10 bases. The CDR3 is 13 residues long. Germline CDR1 SQVTM, CDR2 ANQGSEA. With 6 bases clipped from V and 4 bases from J, the junction kept 2 bases outside the gene matches. DNA for the CDR3: TGCAGCGTCTGGACAGGGGGCACCGGGGAGCTGTTTTTT. It is translated as CSVWTGGTGELFF.

J is TRBJ1-2 and V is TRBV5-6; D not certain. The CDR3 runs 14 residues. Germline CDR1 SGHDT, CDR2 YYEEEE. Trimming took off 4 bases at V and 4 bases at J, with 14 bases between the two ends. DNA for the CDR3: TGTGCCAGCAGCCCCGGAGGGCGAGCCTATGGCTACACCTTC. This translates into CASSPGGRAYGYTF.

The chain carries TRBV5-1 and TRBJ1-5; 8 bases agree with TRBD1. With 2 bases clipped from V and 7 bases from J, the junction kept 2 bases outside the gene matches. This CDR3 has 13 residues. Germline CDR1 is SGHRS and CDR2 is YFSETQ. CDR3 coding DNA: TGCGCCAGCAGCTTCGACAGGGGACAGCCCCAGCATTTT. Translating gives CASSFDRGQPQHF.

The V gene is TRBV30, the J gene TRBJ1-3; possibly TRBD1 for D (6 bases). Germline V CDR1 and CDR2: GTSNPN, SVGIG (reference sequence). The CDR3 is 17 amino acids. Trimming left V 0 bases short and J 8 bases short, with 23 bases between. CDR3 region: CAWSVGSGARDIHTIYF. The CDR3 region has the DNA TGTGCCTGGAGTGTAGGATCAGGGGCCCGCGATATACACACCATATATTTT.